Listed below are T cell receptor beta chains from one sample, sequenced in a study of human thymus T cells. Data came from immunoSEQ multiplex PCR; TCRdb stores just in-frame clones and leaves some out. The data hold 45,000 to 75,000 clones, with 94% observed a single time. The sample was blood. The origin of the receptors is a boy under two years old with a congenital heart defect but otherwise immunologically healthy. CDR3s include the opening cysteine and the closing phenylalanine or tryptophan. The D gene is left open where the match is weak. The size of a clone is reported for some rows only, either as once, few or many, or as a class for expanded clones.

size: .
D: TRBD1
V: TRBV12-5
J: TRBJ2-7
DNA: TGTGCTAGTGGTCCCGCCCCGGGACAGGGGGCCTACGAGCAGTACTTC
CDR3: CASGPAPGQGAYEQYF

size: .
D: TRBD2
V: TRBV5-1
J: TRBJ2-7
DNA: TGCGCCAGCAACGAGCGGGGGAGCTCCTACGAGCAGTACTTC
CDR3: CASNERGSSYEQYF

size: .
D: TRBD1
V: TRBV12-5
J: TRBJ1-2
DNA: TGTGCTAGTGGAACAGGGGTTTATGGCTACACCTTC
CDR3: CASGTGVYGYTF

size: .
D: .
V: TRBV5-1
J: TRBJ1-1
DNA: TGCGCCAGCAGCTTTGCATGGGGGCTTCGTAAGAACACTGAAGCTTTCTTT
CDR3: CASSFAWGLRKNTEAFF

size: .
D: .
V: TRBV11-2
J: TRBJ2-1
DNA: TGTGCCAGCAGCTTATTCGCGGGATTCGGGAATGAGCAGTTCTTC
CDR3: CASSLFAGFGNEQFF

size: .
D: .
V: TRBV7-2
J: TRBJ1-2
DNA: TGTGCCAGCAGCTTAAGGACGGACTATGGCTACACCTTC
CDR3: CASSLRTDYGYTF

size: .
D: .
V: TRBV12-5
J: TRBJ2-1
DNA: TGTGCTAGTGGCGCGAAACGATCCTACAATGAGCAGTTCTTC
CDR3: CASGAKRSYNEQFF

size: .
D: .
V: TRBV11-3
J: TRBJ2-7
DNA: TGTGCCAGCATTAAGCTCCCCCTAGGTACGGTCGCGGGGAACGAGCAGTACTTC
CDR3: CASIKLPLGTVAGNEQYF

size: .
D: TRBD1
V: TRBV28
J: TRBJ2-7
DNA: TGTGCCACCCAAACAGGGGGCTACGAGCAGTACTTC
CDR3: CATQTGGYEQYF

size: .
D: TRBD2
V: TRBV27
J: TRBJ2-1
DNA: TGTGCCAGCAGTTTAATCCCCTTAGCGGGATCCGTCAATGAGCAGTTCTTC
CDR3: CASSLIPLAGSVNEQFF

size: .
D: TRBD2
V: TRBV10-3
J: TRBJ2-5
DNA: TGTGCCATCAGTGAGGGTGTTAGCGGCGGGGGGGCCCAAGAGACCCAGTACTTC
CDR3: CAISEGVSGGGAQETQYF

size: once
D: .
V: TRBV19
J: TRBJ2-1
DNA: TGTGCCAGTAGAGTAGTGGGTGGGAATGAGCAGTTCTTC
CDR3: CASRVVGGNEQFF

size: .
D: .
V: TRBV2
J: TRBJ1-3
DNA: TGTGCCAGCAGTGAATTGCAGGACAACTCTGGAAACACCATATATTTT
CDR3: CASSELQDNSGNTIYF

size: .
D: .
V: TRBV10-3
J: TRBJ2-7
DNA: TGTGCCATCAGTGAGGGGCAGGGGAGGGCCTACGAGCAGTACTTC
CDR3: CAISEGQGRAYEQYF

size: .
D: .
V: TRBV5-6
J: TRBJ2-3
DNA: TGTGCCAGCAGCTTAAGACAGGTGGGGAAGACAGATACGCAGTATTTT
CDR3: CASSLRQVGKTDTQYF

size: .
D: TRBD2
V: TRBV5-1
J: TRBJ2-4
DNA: TGCGCCAGCAGCTTGGCCCCTTGGACTAGCGGGAGGGCCTGGGGCAAAAACATTCAGTACTTC
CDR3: CASSLAPWTSGRAWGKNIQYF

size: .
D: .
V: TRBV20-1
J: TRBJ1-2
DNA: TGCAGTGCTAGATATGGCTACACCTTC
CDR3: CSARYGYTF

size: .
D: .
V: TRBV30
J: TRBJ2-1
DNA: TGTGCCTGGAGTAAGTTAGAGCTAAGAAATGAGCAGTTCTTC
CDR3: CAWSKLELRNEQFF

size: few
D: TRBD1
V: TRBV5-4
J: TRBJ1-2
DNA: TGTGCCAGCAGCTTGGCAATTTCTGGACAGGGGCGCGATGGCTACACCTTC
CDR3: CASSLAISGQGRDGYTF

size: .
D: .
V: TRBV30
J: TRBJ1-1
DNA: TGTGCCTGGAGTGAAATTCAAGGTCCCAACATGGCTTTCTTT
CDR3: CAWSEIQGPNMAFF

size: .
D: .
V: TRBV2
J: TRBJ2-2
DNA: TGTGCCAGCAAATCGGACACCGGGGAGCTGTTTTTT
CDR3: CASKSDTGELFF

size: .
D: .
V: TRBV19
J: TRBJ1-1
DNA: TGTGCCAGTAGGGAGGGGCTCACTGAAGCTTTCTTT
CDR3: CASREGLTEAFF

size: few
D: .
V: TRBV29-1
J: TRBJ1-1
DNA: TGCAGCGTTATTCTCCGAAACACTGAAGCTTTCTTT
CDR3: CSVILRNTEAFF

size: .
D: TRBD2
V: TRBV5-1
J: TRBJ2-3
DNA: TGCGCCAGCAGCTTACTAGCGGGAGGGCCAGATACGCAGTATTTT
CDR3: CASSLLAGGPDTQYF

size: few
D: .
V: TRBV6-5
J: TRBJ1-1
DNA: TGTGCCAGCCAGGGATACACTGAAGCTTTCTTT
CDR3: CASQGYTEAFF

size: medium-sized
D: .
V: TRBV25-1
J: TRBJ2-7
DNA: TGTGCCAGCAGGGAGTCGAAGGGGGAGCAGTACTTC
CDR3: CASRESKGEQYF

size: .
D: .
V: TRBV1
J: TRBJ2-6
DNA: TGCACCAGCAGCCCACTAGCGGGCCGAGTGTCGGGGGCCAACGTCCTGACTTTC
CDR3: CTSSPLAGRVSGANVLTF

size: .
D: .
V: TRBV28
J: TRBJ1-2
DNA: TGTGCCAGCAGTTTAGGGGGCGGCTATGGCTACACCTTC
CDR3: CASSLGGGYGYTF

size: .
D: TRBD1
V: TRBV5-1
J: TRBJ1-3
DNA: TGCGCCAGCAGCCCAGGACAGGGGGGAAACACCATATATTTT
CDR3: CASSPGQGGNTIYF

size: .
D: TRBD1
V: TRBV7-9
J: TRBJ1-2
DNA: TGTGCCAGCAGCTTAGGCGTGGGGACAGGGAAGGGTGGCTACACCTTC
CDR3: CASSLGVGTGKGGYTF

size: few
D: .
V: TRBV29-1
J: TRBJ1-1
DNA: TGCAGCGTTGATGCAAGGGGTGGCACTGAAGCTTTCTTT
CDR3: CSVDARGGTEAFF

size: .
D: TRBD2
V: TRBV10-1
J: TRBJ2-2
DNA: TGCGCCAGCATGGGTTTTACTAGCGGGAGAAGCACCGGGGAGCTGTTTTTT
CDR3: CASMGFTSGRSTGELFF

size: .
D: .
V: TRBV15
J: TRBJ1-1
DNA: TGTGCCACCAGCCGGGGACAAATGAACACTGAAGCTTTCTTT
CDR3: CATSRGQMNTEAFF

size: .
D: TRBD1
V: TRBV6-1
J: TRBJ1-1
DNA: TGTGCCACCCTATACAGGGGGGGAACTGAAGCTTTCTTT
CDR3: CATLYRGGTEAFF

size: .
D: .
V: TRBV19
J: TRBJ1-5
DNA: TGTGCCTCCGCGGACAGATCCAATCAGCCCCAGCATTTT
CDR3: CASADRSNQPQHF

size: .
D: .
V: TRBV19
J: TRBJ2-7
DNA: TGTGCCAGTAGTATAGGTCAGGCCTACGAGCAGTACTTC
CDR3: CASSIGQAYEQYF

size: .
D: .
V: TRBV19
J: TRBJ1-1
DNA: TGTGCCAGTAGTACGGGTGGAGTCCCTGAAGCTTTCTTT
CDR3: CASSTGGVPEAFF

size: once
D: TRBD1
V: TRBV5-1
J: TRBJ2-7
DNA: TGCGCCAGCAGCTTGTGGACAGGGGCCTACGAGCAGTACTTC
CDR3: CASSLWTGAYEQYF

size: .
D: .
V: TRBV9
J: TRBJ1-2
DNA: TGTGCCAGCAGTTACCTAAACTATGGCTACACCTTC
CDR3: CASSYLNYGYTF

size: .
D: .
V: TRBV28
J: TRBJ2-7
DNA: TGTGCCAGCAGTCCCCCCCTATCGCAGCTCCCCTACGAGCAGTACTTC
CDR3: CASSPPLSQLPYEQYF

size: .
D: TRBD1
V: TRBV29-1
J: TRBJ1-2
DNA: TGCAGCGTATTAACGGGACAGGGCCTCTATGGCTACACCTTC
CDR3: CSVLTGQGLYGYTF

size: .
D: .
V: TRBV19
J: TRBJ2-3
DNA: TGTGCCAGTAGTGCGTACAGGGGAGGGACAGATACGCAGTATTTT
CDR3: CASSAYRGGTDTQYF

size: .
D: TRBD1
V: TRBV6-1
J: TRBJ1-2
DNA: TGTGCCAGCAGTCTCAGGGGGCGCGGCTACACCTTC
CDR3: CASSLRGRGYTF

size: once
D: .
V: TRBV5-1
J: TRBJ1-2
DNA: TGCGCCAGCAGCTCTATGGGGACGGAGTTTTATGGCTACACCTTC
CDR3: CASSSMGTEFYGYTF

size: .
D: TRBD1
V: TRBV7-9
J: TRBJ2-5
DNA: TGTGCCAGCAGCCAACGGACAGGGTACCAAGAGACCCAGTACTTC
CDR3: CASSQRTGYQETQYF

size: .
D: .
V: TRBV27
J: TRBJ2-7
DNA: TGTGCCAGCAGTTTAAGGATGGACCGGATCTCCTACGAGCAGTACTTC
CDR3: CASSLRMDRISYEQYF

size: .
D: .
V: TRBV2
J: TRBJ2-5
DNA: TGTGCCAGCAGTGGGGGAGCTTTCCAAGAGACCCAGTACTTC
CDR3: CASSGGAFQETQYF

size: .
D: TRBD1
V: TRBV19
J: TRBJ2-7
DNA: TGTGCCAGTAGTATACAACAGGGGGCCTACGAGCAGTACTTC
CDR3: CASSIQQGAYEQYF

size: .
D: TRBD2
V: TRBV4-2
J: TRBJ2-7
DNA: TGTGCCAGCAGCCAAGGACAACCGGGACTAGCGGGGTGGGAGCAGTACTTC
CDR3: CASSQGQPGLAGWEQYF

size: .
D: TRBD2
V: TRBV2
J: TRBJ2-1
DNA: TGTGCCAGCAGCGCCAGCGGGAGCGTCTACAATGAGCAGTTCTTC
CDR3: CASSASGSVYNEQFF

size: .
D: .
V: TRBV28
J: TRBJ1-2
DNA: TGTGCCAGCAGTACAGAGTTTTATGGCTACACCTTC
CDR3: CASSTEFYGYTF

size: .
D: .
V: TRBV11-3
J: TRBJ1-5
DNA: TGTGCCAGCAGCTTGTTTGAGATCCCTTATAGCAATCAGCCCCAGCATTTT
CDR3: CASSLFEIPYSNQPQHF